This T cell receptor beta chain is drawn from a study of T cells after yellow fever vaccination. The study's findings and limits: A weaker secondary response peaked on day 5, the primary on day 15. A large majority of primary-vaccination clones showed up again after the booster (96% CD4, roughly 91% CD8).

Trimming took 4 bases from V and 4 from J; bases not matched to a gene: 2. The CDR3 totals 13 residues. Germline V gene data show CDR1 as SGHTA and CDR2 as FQGTGA. In its sample, this clonotype was seen many times. Antigen: not known. One entry per CDR3 protein, called by TCRdb with MiXCR from the 5' RACE reads. The sample gives about 320,000 distinct CDR3 sequences, 3.5% to 4.5% of which show up once; roughly 19% is in the top ten. J is TRBJ1-2 and V is TRBV7-3; 8 bases fit TRBD1. The origin of this receptor is a man between 18 and 29 years old who received the YFV17D yellow fever vaccine. This specimen consisted of PBMCs, obtained 15 days after the yellow fever booster vaccination. CDR3 amino acids: CASSWGQAYGYTF. In DNA form, the CDR3 reads TGTGCCAGCAGCTGGGGACAGGCCTATGGCTACACCTTC.